This paragraph covers one T cell receptor (beta chain) sequence. TCR beta CDR3 regions were amplified from RNA. HTBI primers were the set used in a first-round RT-PCR of the TCR CDR3. Using its own MiXCR run on the multiplex PCR reads, TCRdb lists one record per CDR3 protein. The sample shows 500,000 or so distinct CDR3 sequences, about 15% of them seen only once. This specimen comes from a study of T cells in Graves' hyperthyroidism and ophthalmopathy. Fresh 10 ml peripheral blood yielded PBMCs. There are 15 residues in the CDR3. Trimming cost V 3 bases and J 4 bases, with 16 bases left between them. The germline gives CDR1 SGHRS, CDR2 YFSETQ.

The origin of this receptor is a woman aged 30 to 39 with Graves' ophthalmopathy. The gene calls are TRBV5-1 and TRBJ2-5; D perhaps matches TRBD1 (6 bases). The source material was blood. The CDR3, as DNA: TGCGCCAGCAGCTCAGGGGACACGACCTCAGAGACCCAGTACTTC. Its translation: CASSSGDTTSETQYF. The full variable domain, with the rest looked up from reference TRBV5-1 and TRBJ2-5, is KAGVTQTPRYLIKTRGQQVTLSCSPISGHRSVSWYQQTPGQGLQFLFEYFSETQRNKGNFPGRFSGRQFSNSRSEMNVSTLELGDSALYLCASSSGDTTSETQYFGPGTRLLVL.